The clone carrying this TCR beta chain came up a few times. Its antigen is unknown. CDR3 length equals 13 residues. The ends were cut back, 4 bases at V and 4 bases at J, with 10 bases in the middle. The germline V gene encodes CDR1 MGHRA and CDR2 YSYEKL. This record comes from a study of T cells after yellow fever vaccination. Across the study: With SMART-Seq v4 Ultra Low Input, the fractions containing low cell numbers were prepared.

The study made its TCR cDNA through 5'RACE template switching. That step introduced a universal primer site along with UMIs. MiXCR, applied by TCRdb to the 5' RACE reads, yields one record per CDR3 protein. Of about 340,000 distinct CDR3 sequences listed, 4% are singletons. Points from the study as a whole: There was a small share of clonotypes that showed up in both the CD4 and CD8 compartments. A weaker but faster secondary response was observed, peaking on day 5 versus 15.

The sequences come from PBMCs, collected 5 days after the yellow fever booster vaccination. The genes are TRBV4-1 and TRBJ1-1; no clear D gene. The origin of this receptor is a young man who received the YFV17D yellow fever vaccine. This CDR3 reads CASSRNQVTEAFF. DNA of the CDR3: TGCGCCAGCAGCCGAAACCAGGTCACTGAAGCTTTCTTT.